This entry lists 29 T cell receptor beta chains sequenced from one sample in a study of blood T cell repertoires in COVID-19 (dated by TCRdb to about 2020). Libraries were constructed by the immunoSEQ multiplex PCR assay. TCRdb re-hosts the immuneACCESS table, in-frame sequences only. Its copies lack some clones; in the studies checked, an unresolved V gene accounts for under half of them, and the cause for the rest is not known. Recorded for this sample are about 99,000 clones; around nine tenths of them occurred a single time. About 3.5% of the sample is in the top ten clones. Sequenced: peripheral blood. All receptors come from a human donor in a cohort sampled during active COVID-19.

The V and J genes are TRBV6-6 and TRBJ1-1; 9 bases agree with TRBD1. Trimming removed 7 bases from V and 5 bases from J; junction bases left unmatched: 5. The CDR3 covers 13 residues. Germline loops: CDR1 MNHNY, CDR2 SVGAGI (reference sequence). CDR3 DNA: TGTGCCAGCAAAACAGGGGGCGGGACTGAAGCTTTCTTT. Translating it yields CASKTGGGTEAFF.

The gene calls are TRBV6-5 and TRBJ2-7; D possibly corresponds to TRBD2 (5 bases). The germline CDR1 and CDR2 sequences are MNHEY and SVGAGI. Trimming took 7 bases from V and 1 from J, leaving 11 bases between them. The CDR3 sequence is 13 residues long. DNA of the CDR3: TGTGCCAGCACCAGCGGCACATCCTACGAGCAGTACTTC. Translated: CASTSGTSYEQYF.

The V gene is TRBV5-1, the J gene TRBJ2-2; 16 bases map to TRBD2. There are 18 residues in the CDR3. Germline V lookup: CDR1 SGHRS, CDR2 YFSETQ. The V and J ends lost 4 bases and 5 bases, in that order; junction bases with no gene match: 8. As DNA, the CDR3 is TGCGCCAGCAGCGTGGGACTAGCGGGGGGGCCGCGAACCGGGGAGCTGTTTTTT. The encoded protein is CASSVGLAGGPRTGELFF.

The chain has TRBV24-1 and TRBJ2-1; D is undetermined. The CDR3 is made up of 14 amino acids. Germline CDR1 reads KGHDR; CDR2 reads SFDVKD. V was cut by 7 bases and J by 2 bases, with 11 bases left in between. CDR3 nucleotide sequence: TGTGCCACCAGCTCAGGCGCAACCTACAATGAGCAGTTCTTC. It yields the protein CATSSGATYNEQFF.

The CDR3 protein is CASSFQTGTASYEQYF. CDR3 in DNA: TGCGCCAGCAGCTTTCAGACAGGGACTGCCTCCTACGAGCAGTACTTC. The chain is built from TRBV5-1 and TRBJ2-7; TRBD1 is a possible D gene (7 bases). The CDR3 totals 16 residues. The germline CDR1 and CDR2 sequences are SGHRS and YFSETQ. Trimming took 2 bases from V and 0 from J, leaving 15 bases between them. The entire variable domain, with the rest obtained from reference TRBV5-1 and TRBJ2-7, is as follows: KAGVTQTPRYLIKTRGQQVTLSCSPISGHRSVSWYQQTPGQGLQFLFEYFSETQRNKGNFPGRFSGRQFSNSRSEMNVSTLELGDSALYLCASSFQTGTASYEQYFGPGTRLTVT.

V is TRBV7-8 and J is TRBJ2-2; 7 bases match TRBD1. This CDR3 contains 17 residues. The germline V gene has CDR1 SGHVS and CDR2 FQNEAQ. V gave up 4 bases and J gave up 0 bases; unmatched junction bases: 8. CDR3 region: CASSSAPGTANTGELFF. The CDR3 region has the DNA TGTGCCAGCAGCTCAGCCCCCGGGACAGCGAACACCGGGGAGCTGTTTTTT.

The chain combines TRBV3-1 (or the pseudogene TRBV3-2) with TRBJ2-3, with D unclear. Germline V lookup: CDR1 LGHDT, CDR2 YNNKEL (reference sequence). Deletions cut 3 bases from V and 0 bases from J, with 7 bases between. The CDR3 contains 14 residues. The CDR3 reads CASSQRTSTDTQYF. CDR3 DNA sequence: TGTGCCAGCAGCCAGCGTACCAGCACAGATACGCAGTATTTT.

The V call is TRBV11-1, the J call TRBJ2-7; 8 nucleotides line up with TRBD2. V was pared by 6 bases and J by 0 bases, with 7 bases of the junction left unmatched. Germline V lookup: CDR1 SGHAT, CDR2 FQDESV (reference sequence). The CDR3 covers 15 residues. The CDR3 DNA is TGTGCCAGCAGTTACTGGACTAGCAACTCCTACGAGCAGTACTTC. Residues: CASSYWTSNSYEQYF.

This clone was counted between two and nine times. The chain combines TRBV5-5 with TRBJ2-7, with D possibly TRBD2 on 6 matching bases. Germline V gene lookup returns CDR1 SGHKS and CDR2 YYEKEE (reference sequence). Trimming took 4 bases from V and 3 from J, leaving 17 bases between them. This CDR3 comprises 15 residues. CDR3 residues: CASSPVGGVGYEQYF. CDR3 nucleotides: TGTGCCAGCAGCCCGGTGGGGGGAGTTGGCTACGAGCAGTACTTC.

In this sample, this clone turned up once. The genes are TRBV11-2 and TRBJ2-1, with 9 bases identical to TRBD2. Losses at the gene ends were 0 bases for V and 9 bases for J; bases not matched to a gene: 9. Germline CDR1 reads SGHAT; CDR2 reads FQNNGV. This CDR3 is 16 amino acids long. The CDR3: CASSLDRTRGGIEQFF. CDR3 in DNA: TGTGCCAGCAGCTTAGATCGCACGCGGGGGGGCATTGAGCAGTTCTTC.

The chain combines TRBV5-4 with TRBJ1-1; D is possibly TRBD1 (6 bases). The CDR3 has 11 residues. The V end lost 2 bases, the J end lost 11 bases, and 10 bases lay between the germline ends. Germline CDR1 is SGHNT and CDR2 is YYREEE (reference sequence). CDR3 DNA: TGTGCCAGCAGCTTCGGGGGGCGGGCTTTCTTT. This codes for CASSFGGRAFF.

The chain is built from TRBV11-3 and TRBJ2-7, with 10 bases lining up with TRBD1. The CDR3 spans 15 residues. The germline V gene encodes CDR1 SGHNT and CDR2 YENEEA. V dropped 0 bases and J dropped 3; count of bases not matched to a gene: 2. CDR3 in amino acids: CASSLDGQGGYEQYF. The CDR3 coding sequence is TGTGCCAGCAGCTTAGACGGACAGGGGGGCTACGAGCAGTACTTC.

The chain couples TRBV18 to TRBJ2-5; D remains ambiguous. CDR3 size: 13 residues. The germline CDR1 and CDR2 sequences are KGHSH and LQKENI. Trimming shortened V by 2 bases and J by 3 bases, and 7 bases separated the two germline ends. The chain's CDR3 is CASSPNREETQYF. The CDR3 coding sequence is TGTGCCAGCTCACCAAATCGGGAAGAGACCCAGTACTTC.

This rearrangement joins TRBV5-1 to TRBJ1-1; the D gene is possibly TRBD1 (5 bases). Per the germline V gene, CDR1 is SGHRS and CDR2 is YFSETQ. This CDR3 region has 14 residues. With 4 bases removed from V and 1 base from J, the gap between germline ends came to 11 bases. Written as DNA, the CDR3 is TGCGCCAGCAGCCCTCGGGGGGAGAACACTGAAGCTTTCTTT. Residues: CASSPRGENTEAFF.

CDR3 protein: CASSPTGTSAEQFF. The CDR3 coding sequence is TGTGCCAGCAGCCCGACCGGGACTAGCGCTGAGCAGTTCTTC. The V gene is TRBV9, the J gene TRBJ2-1, with 10 bases matching TRBD2. CDR1 is SGDLS, CDR2 YYNGEE, per germline. The CDR3 consists of 14 residues. Trimming took 4 bases from V and 9 from J; bases not matched to a gene: 7.

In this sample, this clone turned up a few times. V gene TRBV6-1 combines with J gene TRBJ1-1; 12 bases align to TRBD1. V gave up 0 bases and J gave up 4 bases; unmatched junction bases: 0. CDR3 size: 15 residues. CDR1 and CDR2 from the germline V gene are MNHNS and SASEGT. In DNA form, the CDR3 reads TGTGCCAGCAGTGAAGCGGGACAGGGGGCCACTGAAGCTTTCTTT. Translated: CASSEAGQGATEAFF.

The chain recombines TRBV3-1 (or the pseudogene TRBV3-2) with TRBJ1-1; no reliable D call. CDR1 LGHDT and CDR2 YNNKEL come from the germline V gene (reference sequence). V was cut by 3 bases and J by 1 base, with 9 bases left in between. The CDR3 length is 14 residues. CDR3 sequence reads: CASSQPRGNTEAFF. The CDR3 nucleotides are TGTGCCAGCAGCCAGCCCCGGGGGAACACTGAAGCTTTCTTT.

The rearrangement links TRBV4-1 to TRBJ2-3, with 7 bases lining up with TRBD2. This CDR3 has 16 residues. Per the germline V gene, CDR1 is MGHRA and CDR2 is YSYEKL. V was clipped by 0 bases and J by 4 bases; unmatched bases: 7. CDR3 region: CASSQDNGRLADTQYF. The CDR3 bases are TGCGCCAGCAGCCAAGATAACGGGAGGTTAGCAGATACGCAGTATTTT.

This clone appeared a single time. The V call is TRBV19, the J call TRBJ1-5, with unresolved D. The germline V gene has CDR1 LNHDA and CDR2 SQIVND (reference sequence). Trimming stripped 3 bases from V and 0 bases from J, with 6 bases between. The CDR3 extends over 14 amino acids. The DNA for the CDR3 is TGTGCCAGTAGTATTAGTTATAGCAATCAGCCCCAGCATTTT. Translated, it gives CASSISYSNQPQHF.

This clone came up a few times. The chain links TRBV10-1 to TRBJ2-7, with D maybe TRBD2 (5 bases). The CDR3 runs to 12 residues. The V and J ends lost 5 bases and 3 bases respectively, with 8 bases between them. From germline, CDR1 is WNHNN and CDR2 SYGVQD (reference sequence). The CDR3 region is CASSSGLYEQYF. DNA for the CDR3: TGCGCCAGCAGTAGCGGTCTCTACGAGCAGTACTTC.

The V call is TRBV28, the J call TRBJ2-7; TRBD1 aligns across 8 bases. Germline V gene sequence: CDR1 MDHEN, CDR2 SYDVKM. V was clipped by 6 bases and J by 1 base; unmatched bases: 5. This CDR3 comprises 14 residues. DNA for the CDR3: TGTGCCAGCAGATGGGACAGGCTGTCCTACGAGCAGTACTTC. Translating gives CASRWDRLSYEQYF. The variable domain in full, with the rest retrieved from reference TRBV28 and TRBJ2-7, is DVKVTQSSRYLVKRTGEKVFLECVQDMDHENMFWYRQDPGLGLRLIYFSYDVKMKEKGDIPEGYSVSREKKERFSLILESASTNQTSMYLCASRWDRLSYEQYFGPGTRLTVT.

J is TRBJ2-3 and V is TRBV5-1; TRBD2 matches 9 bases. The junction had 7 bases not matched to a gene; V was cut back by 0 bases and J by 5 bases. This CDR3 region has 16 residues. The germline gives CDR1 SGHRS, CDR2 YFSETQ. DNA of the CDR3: TGCGCCAGCAGCTTGGGTGGAGCGGGAGGAGGAGATACGCAGTATTTT. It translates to CASSLGGAGGGDTQYF.

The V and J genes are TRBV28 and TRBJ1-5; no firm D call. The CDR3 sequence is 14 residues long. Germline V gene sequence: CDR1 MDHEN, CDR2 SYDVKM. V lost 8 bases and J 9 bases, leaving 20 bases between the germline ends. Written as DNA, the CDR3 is TGTGCCAGCGCTGGCGGGGTGGTGAACCCGCCCCAGCATTTT. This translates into CASAGGVVNPPQHF.

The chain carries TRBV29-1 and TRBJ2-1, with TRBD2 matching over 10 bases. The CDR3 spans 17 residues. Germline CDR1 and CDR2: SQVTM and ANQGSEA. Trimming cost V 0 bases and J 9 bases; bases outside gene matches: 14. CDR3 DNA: TGCAGCGTTGAAGATCCCTTATCCCTAGCGGGAGTCGCTGAGCAGTTCTTC. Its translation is CSVEDPLSLAGVAEQFF.

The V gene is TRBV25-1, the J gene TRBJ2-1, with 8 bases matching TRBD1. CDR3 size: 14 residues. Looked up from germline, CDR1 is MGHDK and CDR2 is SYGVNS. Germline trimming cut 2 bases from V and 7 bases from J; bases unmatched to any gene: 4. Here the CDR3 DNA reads TGTGCCAGCAGTGAACTGGACAGGGTTAATGAGCAGTTCTTC. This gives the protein CASSELDRVNEQFF.

The CDR3 spells CASSKSEYEQYF. CDR3 sequence (DNA): TGTGCCAGCAGCAAATCGGAGTACGAGCAGTACTTC. The V call is TRBV7-2, the J call TRBJ2-7, with D unclear. Germline values: CDR1 SGHTA, CDR2 FQGNSA. The V gene lost 5 bases and the J gene lost 4 bases, with 9 bases spanning the gap. CDR3 length: 12 amino acids.

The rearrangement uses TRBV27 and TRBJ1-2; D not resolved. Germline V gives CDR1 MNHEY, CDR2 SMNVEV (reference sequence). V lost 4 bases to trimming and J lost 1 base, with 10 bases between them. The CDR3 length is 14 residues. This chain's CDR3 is CASSSAGINYGYTF. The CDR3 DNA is TGTGCCAGCAGTTCGGCGGGGATTAACTATGGCTACACCTTC.

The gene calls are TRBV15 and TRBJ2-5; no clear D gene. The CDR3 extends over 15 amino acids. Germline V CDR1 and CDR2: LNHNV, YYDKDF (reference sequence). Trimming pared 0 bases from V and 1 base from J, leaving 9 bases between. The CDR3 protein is CATSRDRQAQETQYF. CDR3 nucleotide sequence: TGTGCCACCAGCAGAGATCGGCAGGCCCAAGAGACCCAGTACTTC.

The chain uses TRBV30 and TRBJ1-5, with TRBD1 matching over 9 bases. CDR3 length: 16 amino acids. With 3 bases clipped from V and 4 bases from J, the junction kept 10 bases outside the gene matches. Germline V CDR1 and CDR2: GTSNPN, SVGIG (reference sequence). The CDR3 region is CAWSAQDRGGNQPQHF. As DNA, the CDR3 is TGTGCCTGGAGCGCCCAGGACAGGGGAGGGAATCAGCCCCAGCATTTT.